The 19 T cell receptor beta chains below come from one sample, sequenced in a study of blood T cell repertoires in COVID-19. Only in-frame clones appear in the TCRdb table, and some are missing; sequencing was by immunoSEQ multiplex PCR. The table lists tens of thousands of clones, around 72% of them singletons. The sample consisted of peripheral blood. The origin of the receptors is a boy between 2 and 10 years old with active or convalescent COVID-19.

This clone was observed a few times. This chain connects TRBV10-3 to TRBJ1-1, with D tentatively TRBD1 (6 bases). The length of the CDR3 is 16 residues. Germline-derived CDR1 and CDR2 are ENHRY and SYGVKD. V was clipped by 11 bases and J by 5 bases, with 27 bases between them. The CDR3 is CASKKGDGLVVTEAFF. Here the CDR3 DNA reads TGTGCCTCTAAAAAGGGGGATGGGTTGGTGGTTACTGAAGCTTTCTTT.

The V and J genes are TRBV6-5 and TRBJ2-7, with 7 bases that match TRBD2. Germline V gene sequence: CDR1 MNHEY, CDR2 SVGAGI. The CDR3 extends over 14 amino acids. Unmatched junction bases numbered 13, after V lost 8 bases and J lost 6 bases. As DNA, the CDR3 is TGTGCCAGCTCCCTCGGGGAGGGAGGATTCGAGCAGTACTTC. It is translated as CASSLGEGGFEQYF.

This CDR3 is CASSVQANTGELFF. CDR3 coding DNA: TGTGCCAGCAGTGTACAGGCGAACACCGGGGAGCTGTTTTTT. The rearrangement joins TRBV28 to TRBJ2-2; D perhaps matches TRBD1 (5 bases). The CDR3 has 14 residues. Per germline, CDR1 MDHEN and CDR2 SYDVKM. Trimming removed 5 bases from V and 0 bases from J, with 7 bases in between.

This chain links TRBV3-1 (or the pseudogene TRBV3-2) with TRBJ2-1; TRBD2 agrees at 10 bases. This CDR3 spans 15 amino acids. V trimming: 1 base; J trimming: 6 bases; junction bases outside the gene matches: 3. The germline V gene has CDR1 LGHDT and CDR2 YNNKEL (reference sequence). The CDR3 sequence is CASSQGGLALNEQFF. The CDR3 nucleotides are TGTGCCAGCAGCCAAGGGGGACTAGCGCTCAATGAGCAGTTCTTC.

The gene calls are TRBV2 and TRBJ2-7; D remains ambiguous. Trimming pared 6 bases from V and 4 bases from J, leaving 13 bases between. From germline, CDR1 is SNHLY and CDR2 FYNNEI. The CDR3 extends over 13 amino acids. The CDR3 here is CASRTPGGYEQYF. For the CDR3, the DNA is TGTGCCAGCAGGACCCCCGGCGGATACGAGCAGTACTTC. The variable domain in full, with the rest retrieved from reference TRBV2 and TRBJ2-7, is EPEVTQTPSHQVTQMGQEVILRCVPISNHLYFYWYRQILGQKVEFLVSFYNNEISEKSEIFDDQFSVERPDGSNFTLKIRSTKLEDSAMYFCASRTPGGYEQYFGPGTRLTVT.

The chain carries TRBV5-1 and TRBJ2-7, with 11 bases aligning to TRBD2. The CDR3 is made up of 14 amino acids. Germline CDR1 and CDR2: SGHRS and YFSETQ. V dropped 4 bases and J dropped 4; count of bases not matched to a gene: 4. The CDR3, as DNA: TGCGCCAGCAGCCTAGCGGGAGGTGCGTACGAGCAGTACTTC. Translated: CASSLAGGAYEQYF.

Within the sample, this clone is medium-sized (0.01 to 0.1%). This rearrangement joins TRBV7-9 to TRBJ2-1, with D possibly matching TRBD2 (6 bases). The CDR3 has 15 amino acids. Germline CDR1 is SEHNR and CDR2 is FQNEAQ (reference sequence). V was pared by 5 bases and J by 6 bases, with 17 bases between. The CDR3 DNA follows: TGTGCCAGCAGCGTAGTGGGACTCGGGGTCAATGAGCAGTTCTTC. It translates to CASSVVGLGVNEQFF.

This chain joins TRBV19 and TRBJ1-1, with 7 bases fitting TRBD1. The CDR3 is 12 residues long. In germline, CDR1 is LNHDA, CDR2 SQIVND (reference sequence). V lost 11 bases and J lost 4; bases outside the gene matches: 7. The CDR3 loop reads CAVRDRPTEAFF. As DNA, the CDR3 is TGTGCCGTCCGGGACAGACCCACTGAAGCTTTCTTT.

This clone was detected once. The chain is built from TRBV28 and TRBJ2-3; D is undetermined. Germline values: CDR1 MDHEN, CDR2 SYDVKM. The CDR3 contains 11 residues. V lost 5 bases and J 5 bases, leaving 5 bases between the germline ends. DNA of the CDR3: TGTGCCAGCAGTCCGGGAGATACGCAGTATTTT. As protein: CASSPGDTQYF.

The chain links TRBV4-1 to TRBJ2-5; D uncertain. Germline V gene sequence: CDR1 MGHRA, CDR2 YSYEKL. There are 14 residues in the CDR3. V gave up 2 bases and J gave up 4 bases, with 11 bases separating them. In nucleotides, the CDR3 is TGCGCCAGCAGCCAACAGGAAATGGGAGAGACCCAGTACTTC. Translating gives CASSQQEMGETQYF.

The chain uses TRBV5-1 and TRBJ2-3; the match to TRBD2 covers 11 bases. The CDR3 runs 15 residues. After removal of 3 bases from V and 4 bases from J, the junction contained 4 bases not matched to a gene. The germline gives CDR1 SGHRS, CDR2 YFSETQ. This CDR3 reads CASSSVAGGADTQYF. DNA of the CDR3: TGCGCCAGCAGCTCCGTAGCGGGGGGGGCAGATACGCAGTATTTT.

This clone was observed a few times. V usage is TRBV6-5 and J usage is TRBJ2-3, with 7 bases aligning to TRBD2. This CDR3 comprises 15 residues. V trimming: 7 bases; J trimming: 2 bases; junction bases outside the gene matches: 9. Per the germline V gene, CDR1 is MNHEY and CDR2 is SVGAGI. CDR3 DNA sequence: TGTGCCAGCATCCGGGACTACTCCTCCACAGATACGCAGTATTTT. It is translated as CASIRDYSSTDTQYF.

The chain couples TRBV2 to TRBJ1-4, with D possibly matching TRBD1 (5 bases). CDR3 length: 13 residues. Germline CDR1 is SNHLY and CDR2 is FYNNEI. V dropped 4 bases and J dropped 6 bases, with 9 bases sitting between them. This CDR3 reads CASSGGEYEKLFF. CDR3 in DNA: TGTGCCAGCAGTGGGGGGGAATATGAAAAACTGTTTTTT. The full variable domain, rest sourced from reference TRBV2 and TRBJ1-4, is EPEVTQTPSHQVTQMGQEVILRCVPISNHLYFYWYRQILGQKVEFLVSFYNNEISEKSEIFDDQFSVERPDGSNFTLKIRSTKLEDSAMYFCASSGGEYEKLFFGSGTQLSVL.

V gene TRBV27 combines with J gene TRBJ2-4; 11 nucleotides match TRBD2. CDR1 and CDR2 (germline): MNHEY, SMNVEV (reference sequence). The junction had 16 bases not matched to a gene; V was cut back by 6 bases and J by 0 bases. The CDR3 is 20 residues long. For the CDR3, the DNA is TGTGCCAGCAGCCACTCAACCGGGACTAGCGGTTATCTAGCCAAAAACATTCAGTACTTC. Translation: CASSHSTGTSGYLAKNIQYF.

The rearrangement links TRBV7-9 to TRBJ1-1; 8 bases fit TRBD1. This CDR3 contains 17 residues. The V gene's germline CDR1 is SEHNR and CDR2 FQNEAQ (reference sequence). The J segment lost 1 base and the V segment lost 2 bases, leaving 9 bases of the junction unmatched. CDR3 coding DNA: TGTGCCAGCAGCTTACACCTGGGACAGGCATCGAACACTGAAGCTTTCTTT. It yields the protein CASSLHLGQASNTEAFF.

This clone was seen ten or more times. The CDR3 DNA sequence: TGTGCCAGCAGCTTCGGGGACAGACCATACGATGGGACCCAGTACTTC. Amino acid sequence: CASSFGDRPYDGTQYF. The rearrangement links TRBV7-8 to TRBJ2-5, with TRBD1 matching over 7 bases. From germline, CDR1 is SGHVS and CDR2 FQNEAQ. The CDR3 runs 16 residues. J gave up 7 bases and V 3 bases, and 14 bases lay outside the gene matches.

The chain recombines TRBV2 with TRBJ2-3; no definite D call. V was pared by 6 bases and J by 0 bases, with 13 bases between. The CDR3 contains 15 residues. CDR1 SNHLY and CDR2 FYNNEI come from the germline V gene. CDR3 amino acids: CASRSIASSTDTQYF. CDR3 nucleotide sequence: TGTGCCAGCAGGTCCATAGCTTCCAGCACAGATACGCAGTATTTT.

The V and J genes are TRBV7-2 and TRBJ1-2, with D perhaps matching TRBD1 (6 bases). Trimming shortened V by 3 bases and J by 4 bases, and 27 bases separated the two germline ends. The germline V gene has CDR1 SGHTA and CDR2 FQGNSA. CDR3 size: 19 residues. In DNA, the CDR3 is TGTGCCAGCAGCTTGCACCATACCCTGGACAGTCCTCGAGCCTATGGCTACACCTTC. It yields the protein CASSLHHTLDSPRAYGYTF.

The V call is TRBV28, the J call TRBJ1-4; 10 nucleotides line up with TRBD1. V shed 2 bases, J shed 5 bases, and the junction held 14 bases outside the gene matches. Germline lookup yields CDR1 MDHEN and CDR2 SYDVKM. CDR3 length: 19 amino acids. CDR3 region: CASSLGPSGQGGPNEKLFF. CDR3 bases: TGTGCCAGCAGTTTAGGACCCTCAGGACAGGGGGGCCCCAATGAAAAACTGTTTTTT.